This TCR beta chain is drawn from a study of T cell changes during pregnancy in multiple sclerosis (dated by TCRdb to the late 2010s). The study in broad terms: The study examined how the T cell repertoire changed over the course of pregnancy in women with multiple sclerosis.

Remarks on this clone: The specificity of this receptor is unknown. No base quality information exists; no much larger clone differs at one position.

The CDR3 goes from the cysteine to the phenylalanine over 16 residues. The sequence is cut down to CDR3 DNA, 48 bases in frame from base 1. V is clipped by 5 bases and J by 0 bases, and the sequence between their germline boundaries is 14 bases long. CDR1 and CDR2 are read off the germline V gene as SGHVS and FQNEAQ. Receptor amplification or capture employed the immunoSEQ multiplex PCR assay. Imported from immuneACCESS, the table was reduced by TCRdb to in-frame sequences with V and J called. These copies leave out some clones; in studies compared against another copy, an unresolved V gene accounts for under half, and the cause of the remainder is not known. This sample lists about 85,000 clones; approximately 90% were detected once. The biggest ten clones account for around 2.3% of the sample.

The specimen was peripheral blood, collected in the first trimester of pregnancy. The sequence joins TRBV7-8 to TRBJ2-1, and perhaps TRBD1 as D gene, on 6 matching bases. The receptor was isolated from a female donor with multiple sclerosis, enrolled in a pregnancy study. The bases read TGTGCCAGCAGCGCCTGGGACAACTACTCCTACAATGAGCAGTTCTTC. Translated, it gives CASSAWDNYSYNEQFF.